These 26 T cell receptor beta chains originate from one sample sequenced in a study of shared clonotypes between healthy human individuals. Sequencing was performed with immunoSEQ multiplex PCR; in TCRdb, only in-frame clones are kept and a portion is missing. The data show over a million clones, with 96% seen just once and approximately 1.2% held by the top ten. Sequenced sample: naive CD4+ T cells sorted from blood. Sample subset: CD45RA+ positively selected. These receptors were collected from a man aged 25 to 40 in good health.

This chain connects TRBV7-9 to TRBJ2-7; TRBD1 aligns across 7 bases. V gave up 6 bases and J gave up 4 bases; unmatched junction bases: 9. Per the germline V gene, CDR1 is SEHNR and CDR2 is FQNEAQ (reference sequence). This CDR3 is built from 14 residues. DNA for the CDR3: TGTGCCAGCAGTCTAAGACAGGGCCGTTACGAGCAGTACTTC. Translated: CASSLRQGRYEQYF.

The chain carries TRBV6-1 and TRBJ2-1, with TRBD1 identical over 9 bases. Trimming cost V 3 bases and J 10 bases; bases outside gene matches: 7. The CDR3 is 14 amino acids. Germline V gene sequence: CDR1 MNHNS, CDR2 SASEGT. CDR3 coding DNA: TGTGCCAGCAGTGACGGACAGGGGCTTCGGGAGCAGTTCTTC. It encodes CASSDGQGLREQFF.

This sequence joins TRBV5-4 and TRBJ1-2; D is perhaps TRBD1 (5 bases). Deletions cut 0 bases from V and 5 bases from J, with 17 bases between. CDR3 length equals 16 residues. Per the germline V gene, CDR1 is SGHNT and CDR2 is YYREEE (reference sequence). The CDR3 nucleotides are TGTGCCAGCAGCTTGGGGGGACTGGAGCGGCCTTATGGCTACACCTTC. It codes for CASSLGGLERPYGYTF. The full variable domain, in which reference TRBV5-4 and TRBJ1-2 provide the parts outside the CDR3, is ETGVTQSPTHLIKTRGQQVTLRCSSQSGHNTVSWYQQALGQGPQFIFQYYREEENGRGNFPPRFSGLQFPNYSSELNVNALELDDSALYLCASSLGGLERPYGYTFGSGTRLTVV.

The chain is built from TRBV5-1 and TRBJ2-5, with 8 bases lining up with TRBD1. V lost 0 bases, J lost 4 bases, and 11 bases stayed unmatched. CDR3 length: 17 amino acids. Germline CDR1 SGHRS, CDR2 YFSETQ. The CDR3: CASSLAGAGGFGETQYF. DNA for the CDR3: TGCGCCAGCAGCTTGGCCGGGGCAGGGGGCTTCGGAGAGACCCAGTACTTC.

This rearrangement joins TRBV6-6 to TRBJ2-7, with TRBD1 as a possible D gene (5 bases). Trimming took off 6 bases at V and 2 bases at J, with 8 bases between the two ends. The CDR3 contains 12 residues. CDR1 and CDR2 from the germline V gene are MNHNY and SVGAGI (reference sequence). CDR3 region: CASRDTAYEQYF. The CDR3 bases are TGTGCCAGCAGGGACACAGCCTACGAGCAGTACTTC.

The rearrangement links TRBV5-4 to TRBJ2-1; D is possibly TRBD1 or TRBD2 (5 bases each). The CDR3 has 15 amino acids. The germline gives CDR1 SGHNT, CDR2 YYREEE (reference sequence). Trimming shortened V by 4 bases and J by 4 bases, and 15 bases separated the two germline ends. The chain's CDR3 is CASSPGTIEYNEQFF. The DNA of the CDR3 is TGTGCCAGCAGCCCCGGGACGATAGAATACAATGAGCAGTTCTTC.

This chain connects TRBV28 to TRBJ2-6, with D perhaps matching TRBD1 or TRBD2 (5 bases each). The V gene's germline CDR1 is MDHEN and CDR2 SYDVKM. CDR3 size: 15 residues. V lost 8 bases to trimming and J lost 0 bases, with 11 bases between them. This chain's CDR3 is CASGDASSGANVLTF. DNA of the CDR3: TGTGCCAGCGGGGACGCCAGCTCTGGGGCCAACGTCCTGACTTTC.

This clone came up once. This chain uses TRBV9 with TRBJ2-2, with no clear D. This CDR3 spans 15 amino acids. Germline CDR1 is SGDLS and CDR2 is YYNGEE. V lost 3 bases and J lost 6, with 15 bases in between. The CDR3 protein is CASSAHLDISGELFF. DNA of the CDR3: TGTGCCAGCAGCGCACACCTAGATATATCCGGGGAGCTGTTTTTT.

The V and J genes are TRBV5-1 and TRBJ2-5, with 10 bases identical to TRBD2. There are 18 residues in the CDR3. V gave up 0 bases and J gave up 4 bases; unmatched junction bases: 12. Germline V CDR1 and CDR2: SGHRS, YFSETQ. CDR3 bases: TGCGCCAGCAGCTTGGGATCTAGCGGGAGAGGGAGGGGAGAGACCCAGTACTTC. Its translation is CASSLGSSGRGRGETQYF. The variable domain in full, with the rest retrieved from reference TRBV5-1 and TRBJ2-5, is KAGVTQTPRYLIKTRGQQVTLSCSPISGHRSVSWYQQTPGQGLQFLFEYFSETQRNKGNFPGRFSGRQFSNSRSEMNVSTLELGDSALYLCASSLGSSGRGRGETQYFGPGTRLLVL.

This rearrangement joins TRBV21-1 to TRBJ2-7; the table calls TRBD2, which could not be checked here. TRBV21-1 is a recognized pseudogene. CDR3 length equals 18 residues. This chain's CDR3 is CASSNPASLDGRPYEQYF. In DNA form, the CDR3 reads TGTGCCAGCAGCAACCCAGCAAGCTTGGACGGGAGACCCTACGAGCAGTACTTC.

The CDR3: CASSLALGVWSYTF. The CDR3 DNA reads as TGTGCCAGCAGCTTAGCGCTGGGCGTCTGGAGCTACACCTTC. This chain connects TRBV7-9 to TRBJ1-2; no clear D gene. Germline V gene lookup returns CDR1 SEHNR and CDR2 FQNEAQ (reference sequence). CDR3 length: 14 amino acids. The ends were cut back, 0 bases at V and 9 bases at J, with 14 bases in the middle. Complete variable domain (other parts from reference TRBV7-9 and TRBJ1-2): DTGVSQNPRHKITKRGQNVTFRCDPISEHNRLYWYRQTLGQGPEFLTYFQNEAQLEKSRLLSDRFSAERPKGSFSTLEIQRTEQGDSAMYLCASSLALGVWSYTFGSGTRLTVV.

This clone was detected a few times. The sample carries other DNA sequences with the same CDR3. The chain is built from TRBV10-3 and TRBJ1-5, with a weak D call TRBD1 (6 bases). Trimming shortened V by 6 bases and J by 4 bases, and 7 bases separated the two germline ends. This CDR3 has 12 residues. Germline V CDR1 and CDR2: ENHRY, SYGVKD. The CDR3 DNA is TGTGCCATCAGGGACAGTAATCAGCCCCAGCATTTT. As protein: CAIRDSNQPQHF.

J is TRBJ2-2 and V is TRBV28; D is ambiguous. The ends were cut back, 5 bases at V and 6 bases at J, with 16 bases in the middle. Per the germline V gene, CDR1 is MDHEN and CDR2 is SYDVKM. This CDR3 contains 15 residues. CDR3 sequence (DNA): TGTGCCAGCAGTATCCAGCCGAGGCCCCCCGGGGAGCTGTTTTTT. Protein: CASSIQPRPPGELFF.

V gene TRBV29-1 combines with J gene TRBJ2-1, with 10 bases identical to TRBD2. This CDR3 is built from 17 residues. Germline-derived CDR1 and CDR2 are SQVTM and ANQGSEA. With V trimmed by 0 bases and J by 4 bases, 9 bases remained unmatched. As DNA, the CDR3 is TGCAGCGTTGAAGATCGTGTGGGACTAGCGTTATACAATGAGCAGTTCTTC. Translating it yields CSVEDRVGLALYNEQFF.

This clone is a singleton in its sample. CDR3 sequence: CASSLETGGSEAFF. CDR3 nucleotide sequence: TGCGCCAGCAGCTTGGAGACAGGTGGAAGTGAAGCTTTCTTT. The genes are TRBV5-1 and TRBJ1-1; D perhaps matches TRBD1 (6 bases). Trimming pared 0 bases from V and 7 bases from J, leaving 13 bases between. The CDR3 is 14 amino acids. Germline loops: CDR1 SGHRS, CDR2 YFSETQ.

The chain uses TRBV5-4 and TRBJ2-4; a possible D gene is TRBD2 (5 bases). This CDR3 region has 15 residues. Germline assignment: CDR1 SGHNT and CDR2 YYREEE (reference sequence). The V and J ends lost 4 bases and 4 bases respectively, with 15 bases between them. The CDR3 DNA is TGTGCCAGCAGCCATGTAAGCGGTATTAAAAACATTCAGTACTTC. Protein sequence: CASSHVSGIKNIQYF.

This clone was found once. The chain is built from TRBV18 and TRBJ1-1, with 7 nucleotides matching TRBD1. The CDR3 totals 13 residues. After removal of 4 bases from V and 4 bases from J, the junction contained 3 bases not matched to a gene. The germline gives CDR1 KGHSH, CDR2 LQKENI. The CDR3 region is CASSREGATEAFF. The CDR3 nucleotides are TGTGCCAGCTCACGGGAGGGGGCCACTGAAGCTTTCTTT.

DNA of the CDR3: TGTGCCAGCAGCTTAAAGGCGGGATATAGCACAGATACGCAGTATTTT. Translation gives CASSLKAGYSTDTQYF. The J gene is TRBJ2-3, the V gene TRBV7-3; D might be TRBD2 (6 bases). The CDR3 has 16 amino acids. Germline V gene lookup returns CDR1 SGHTA and CDR2 FQGTGA. Trimming cost V 1 base and J 0 bases, with 11 bases left between them.

The chain employs TRBV4-2 and TRBJ1-5; 9 bases match TRBD1. CDR3 length equals 18 residues. Germline V lookup: CDR1 LGHNA, CDR2 YNFKEQ. The V segment lost 0 bases and the J segment 6 bases; nucleotides outside the gene matches: 12. CDR3 residues: CASSQDWGDRVTPQPQHF. The CDR3 coding sequence is TGTGCCAGCAGCCAAGATTGGGGGGACAGGGTAACGCCTCAGCCCCAGCATTTT.

The chain employs TRBV18 and TRBJ1-1; D is unresolved. In germline, CDR1 is KGHSH, CDR2 LQKENI. The CDR3 is 13 amino acids. With 3 bases removed from V and 8 bases from J, the gap between germline ends came to 13 bases. DNA of the CDR3: TGTGCCAGCTCACCGATCACAGAGCTAGAAGCTTTCTTT. It codes for CASSPITELEAFF.

The chain uses TRBV5-1 and TRBJ2-2; D is unresolved. This CDR3 has 16 amino acids. Trimming shortened V by 4 bases and J by 0 bases, and 13 bases separated the two germline ends. Germline V gene lookup returns CDR1 SGHRS and CDR2 YFSETQ. The CDR3 DNA reads TGCGCCAGCAGCCCAAACCCTAGGACGAACACCGGGGAGCTGTTTTTT. Translating it yields CASSPNPRTNTGELFF.

V usage is TRBV18 and J usage is TRBJ2-7, with D maybe TRBD1 (6 bases). Trimming took 5 bases from V and 0 from J, leaving 17 bases between them. CDR1 and CDR2 (germline): KGHSH, LQKENI. This CDR3 is 16 amino acids long. CDR3 protein: CASSSIDRSSSYEQYF. CDR3 DNA sequence: TGTGCCAGCTCATCAATTGACAGGTCTAGCTCCTACGAGCAGTACTTC.

The chain links TRBV27 to TRBJ1-5; unclear D gene. The CDR3 sequence is 15 residues long. Germline values: CDR1 MNHEY, CDR2 SMNVEV (reference sequence). V lost 0 bases to trimming and J lost 3 bases, with 9 bases between them. This chain's CDR3 is CASSLSRVSNQPQHF. CDR3 in DNA: TGTGCCAGCAGTTTATCCCGGGTCTCCAATCAGCCCCAGCATTTT.

This chain uses TRBV4-3 with TRBJ2-3, with D unresolved. The V gene lost 1 base and the J gene lost 3 bases, with 11 bases spanning the gap. CDR1 and CDR2 (germline): LGHNA, YSLEER. The length of the CDR3 is 15 residues. The CDR3 DNA reads as TGCGCCAGCAGCCAAGGGACGGAACAAACAGATACGCAGTATTTT. It specifies CASSQGTEQTDTQYF.

This chain joins TRBV4-1 and TRBJ2-1, with TRBD2 identical over 8 bases. V shed 4 bases, J shed 6 bases, and the junction held 8 bases outside the gene matches. From germline, CDR1 is MGHRA and CDR2 YSYEKL. The CDR3 length is 15 residues. The chain's CDR3 is CASSPGLARINEQFF. The CDR3 bases are TGCGCCAGCAGCCCCGGACTAGCTAGAATCAATGAGCAGTTCTTC.

The V call is TRBV5-6, the J call TRBJ1-2; 8 nucleotides match TRBD1. The trim removed 7 bases at V and 4 bases at J, leaving 12 bases unmatched. CDR1 and CDR2 from the germline V gene are SGHDT and YYEEEE. The CDR3 consists of 15 residues. CDR3 in amino acids: CASGTGPIGFYGYTF. The CDR3 DNA follows: TGTGCCAGCGGGACAGGCCCTATCGGCTTCTATGGCTACACCTTC.